The 5 T cell receptor beta chains reported below all come from one sample, sequenced in a study of patients and donors after allogeneic stem cell transplantation. MiXCR, run by TCRdb on the RT-PCR reads, gives a single entry per CDR3 protein. There are roughly 880,000 distinct CDR3 sequences in the sample; around 17% occur only once, and around 5.5% lies in the top ten. The sequenced material came from blood, either unsorted or a sorted T cell fraction (not recorded which). These receptor sequences come from a human donor who was either an allogeneic HSCT recipient or a stem cell or donor lymphocyte infusion donor (not recorded which). It is not recorded whose cells these are; they may come from a transplant donor.

The chain joins TRBV7-8 to TRBJ2-3; D remains ambiguous. With 4 bases removed from V and 5 bases from J, the gap between germline ends came to 7 bases. The CDR3 totals 12 residues. Germline V lookup: CDR1 SGHVS, CDR2 FQNEAQ. CDR3 DNA: TGTGCCAGCAGCTCCTTAGAAGATACGCAGTATTTT. This encodes CASSSLEDTQYF.

This clonotype has only one observation. This chain connects TRBV5-1 to TRBJ1-1, with 9 bases identical to TRBD1. V was pared by 4 bases and J by 1 base, with 11 bases of the junction left unmatched. This CDR3 has 17 amino acids. Germline loops: CDR1 SGHRS, CDR2 YFSETQ. The CDR3 DNA sequence: TGCGCCAGCAGCCGGGGGACAGGGACGGGTAGGAACACTGAAGCTTTCTTT. Encoded protein: CASSRGTGTGRNTEAFF.

There are many counts of this clonotype. The chain couples TRBV24-1 to TRBJ2-2; D unclear. CDR1 is KGHDR, CDR2 SFDVKD, per germline. The CDR3 sequence is 12 residues long. V was shortened by 7 bases and J by 5 bases, with 7 bases between the two germline ends. The DNA of the CDR3 is TGTGCCACCAGCGGGTTGACCGGGGAGCTGTTTTTT. Protein sequence: CATSGLTGELFF.

The genes are TRBV12-3 or TRBV12-4 and TRBJ2-7, with D tentatively TRBD1 (5 bases). The length of the CDR3 is 15 residues. Trimming removed 7 bases at V and 0 bases at J, with 16 bases between. This CDR3 is CASKRGKGPSYEQYF. The DNA for the CDR3 is TGTGCCAGCAAAAGAGGAAAGGGGCCCTCCTACGAGCAGTACTTC.

With respect to this clonotype: A read error may account for a junction end that differs from germline. The genes are TRBV10-3 and TRBJ2-5; D gene unclear. Germline V gives CDR1 ENHRY, CDR2 SYGVKD. This CDR3 comprises 12 residues. In DNA, the CDR3 is TGTGCCATCAGTGAGTCTAGTGAGATCCAGTACTTC. Translation gives CAISESSEIQYF.